This T cell receptor beta chain comes out of a study of blood T cell repertoires in COVID-19. TCRdb's table, derived via immunoSEQ multiplex PCR, lists solely in-frame clones and lacks some. The sample records around 260,000 clones, 83% being singletons. V lost 3 bases to trimming and J lost 1 base, with 3 bases between them. In germline, CDR1 is SGDLS, CDR2 YYNGEE. The CDR3 is 12 residues long. Input material: peripheral blood. The chain combines TRBV9 with TRBJ2-3; D is unclear. The origin of this receptor is a woman aged 45 to 65 who had recovered from COVID-19. The CDR3 spells CASSGGTDTQYF. In nucleotides, the CDR3 is TGTGCCAGCAGCGGAGGCACAGATACGCAGTATTTT. The full variable domain, in which reference TRBV9 and TRBJ2-3 provide the parts outside the CDR3, is DSGVTQTPKHLITATGQRVTLRCSPRSGDLSVYWYQQSLDQGLQFLIQYYNGEERAKGNILERFSAQQFPDLHSELNLSSLELGDSALYFCASSGGTDTQYFGPGTRLTVL.